The 4 T cell receptor beta chains below were found in one sample sequenced in a study of tumor-infiltrating lymphocytes in primary liver carcinoma. The investigators made TCR beta cDNA from about 500 ng total RNA, using a constant-region primer. The TCR beta library was amplified through three nested multiplex PCR rounds in a modified ARM-PCR procedure. Amplification in the first two PCR rounds was performed using TRBV1-TRBV30 forward primers and a C-beta reverse primer for approximately 10 cycles each. TCRdb re-derived calls from the multiplex PCR reads in MiXCR, one entry per CDR3 protein. Here the sample spans approximately 92,000 distinct CDR3 sequences, 55% to 70% being singletons. It was from 20-30 mg of unsorted bulk tissue that RNA and DNA were co-extracted. The sample was liver tumor tissue from sampling region 5. Subset in this sample: tumor region T5, tumor centre. The source of these receptors is a woman in her fifties or sixties with primary liver carcinoma and hepatitis B virus infection.

This clonotype is a singleton in its sample. CDR3 bases: TGTGCCAGCCTACTTATGGGAACGGGGGAGCAGTACTTC. As protein: CASLLMGTGEQYF. This sequence joins TRBV5-6 and TRBJ2-7, with D possibly TRBD2 on 5 matching bases. CDR3 size: 13 residues. Trimming left V 7 bases short and J 7 bases short, with 18 bases between. Germline assignment: CDR1 SGHDT and CDR2 YYEEEE. The full variable domain, rest sourced from reference TRBV5-6 and TRBJ2-7, is DAGVTQSPTHLIKTRGQQVTLRCSPKSGHDTVSWYQQALGQGPQFIFQYYEEEERQRGNFPDRFSGHQFPNYSSELNVNALLLGDSALYLCASLLMGTGEQYFGPGTRLTVT.

This clonotype was picked up a small number of times. One junction end disagrees with the germline gene, perhaps due to a read error. This chain joins TRBV11-2 and TRBJ2-3, with 7 bases matching TRBD2. Per germline, CDR1 SGHAT and CDR2 FQNNGV. There are 14 residues in the CDR3. The CDR3 loop reads CPSSFAGDTDTQYF. CDR3 DNA sequence: TGCCCCAGCAGCTTTGCGGGGGACACAGATACGCAGTATTTT.

At least ten counts were recorded for this clonotype. The chain uses TRBV30 and TRBJ2-7; no reliable D call. Germline CDR1 and CDR2: GTSNPN and SVGIG (reference sequence). V lost 2 bases and J 2 bases, leaving 10 bases between the germline ends. The CDR3 length is 13 residues. In DNA, the CDR3 is TGTGCCTGGAGTTTACATACCACCTACGAGCAGTACTTC. As protein: CAWSLHTTYEQYF.

The chain carries TRBV5-4 and TRBJ2-3; D not resolved. The germline CDR1 and CDR2 sequences are SGHNT and YYREEE (reference sequence). The CDR3 runs to 13 residues. The CDR3: CDRSTPAVDTQYF. Written as DNA, the CDR3 is TGTGACAGAAGCACCCCGGCCGTCGATACGCAGTATTTT.